This paragraph reports one T cell receptor (beta chain). The J segment lost 0 bases and the V segment lost 7 bases, leaving 11 bases of the junction unmatched. Germline values: CDR1 SGHTA, CDR2 FQGTGA. The CDR3 totals 17 residues. This sample is part of a study of blood T cell repertoires in COVID-19. Study-level information: Specimens from acute and convalescent COVID-19 originated in the United States, Italy and Spain. PBMCs, B-cell-depleted T cells, or T cells were the source of the cDNA or gDNA that made up the material.

Under the authors' procedure: How many nucleated cells were present was estimated from reference gene primer amplification. The method was immunoSEQ multiplex PCR; TCRdb's version includes in-frame clones alone and lacks a portion of them. Clone size and the V and J calls come from that table; the DNA yielded D and trimming. The table has more than 45,000 clones, approximately 87% seen once; the top ten hold around 9.8%. The chain combines TRBV7-3 with TRBJ1-2; 10 bases are a match to TRBD1. Input material: peripheral blood. This TCR was sampled from a human donor in a cohort sampled during active COVID-19. CDR3 sequence (DNA): TGTGCCAGCACCTTGGGACAGGGGAGGACCTCTAACTATGGCTACACCTTC. It codes for CASTLGQGRTSNYGYTF.